This TCR beta chain was sequenced in a study of regulatory T cells in long-lasting Graves disease (dated by TCRdb to the early 2020s). With respect to the entire study: In the newly diagnosed Graves' disease group, patients had been taking antithyroid drugs for less than 3 months. Peripheral blood TCR sequencing and RNA sequencing compared persistent Graves' disease patients with newly diagnosed Graves' disease patients. The study was conducted in China and was registered as a clinical trial. A total of around 35 samples underwent TCR sequencing, from about 13 patients with persistent Graves' disease and roughly 20 patients with newly diagnosed Graves' disease. Summary of the overall study and its limitations: Peripheral blood alone was examined, since thyroid tissue, which constituted the primary lesion, could not be accessed. Lower TCR Shannon entropy and fewer highly expanded clones were observed in persistent Graves' disease patients than in newly diagnosed patients, which suggested clonal expansion. The authors acknowledged the small sample size as a limitation that may reduce accuracy. A larger number of public clonotypes was shared among persistent patients (approximately 3,000) than among newly diagnosed patients (around 870). Sequencing and analysis were limited to the TCR beta chain. Preferential use of TRBV28, TRBJ1-2 and TRBJ2-5 was observed in persistent disease, whereas TRBV20-1 and TRBJ2-1 were favored in newly diagnosed disease.

The library was made by multiplex PCR. TCRdb lists the instrument as Illumina HiSeq 4000. iRepertoire HTBI primers and Arm-PCR amplification of CDR3 regions were used to construct TCR beta libraries. PCR products were gel purified before sequencing. Under the source paper's analysis protocol: A total of under 80 TRBV and approximately 15 TRBJ segments were identified across samples and were used for gene usage analysis of CDR3 amino acid clonotypes. COPE and FqMerger were used to merge filtered high-quality paired reads into contigs. BLAST was used to align contigs to IMGT TRBV, TRBD and TRBJ reference genes, with CDR3 defined following IMGT. Clonotypes above 0.1% frequency were classified as highly expanded clones. Shannon entropy served as the measure of repertoire diversity, while the Gini coefficient captured V-J evenness. A clonotype found in more than one individual was treated as public. TCRdb took the public reads, trimmed them with fastp at Q25, ran MiXCR for clone calling and kept in-frame beta chains. Each CDR3 protein appears once, grouped with its most common genes and DNA. For this entry, the V and J calls and clone size follow TCRdb and not the study's own pipeline. The sample table contains around 250,000 distinct CDR3 sequences; only one count was recorded for about 20% of them. Around 13% of the sample rests with the top ten.

This clonotype was recorded at least ten times. What antigen it recognizes has not been identified. One base away there is no much larger clone; base qualities are not given. From the cysteine through the phenylalanine, the CDR3 covers 16 amino acids. The kept DNA is CDR3 alone, 48 bases in frame from the first base. According to the germline V gene, CDR1 reads MNHNS and CDR2 reads SASEGT. From V the trimming removes 6 bases and from J it removes 5 bases, while the gene matches leave 12 bases of the junction unaccounted for. The time point label, as the study defines it: newly diagnosed GD, antithyroid drugs for less than 3 months. For both TCR sequencing and RNA sequencing, RNA was extracted from PBMCs in TRIzol. Graves' disease was diagnosed according to American Thyroid Association guidelines. Patients for the study were recruited at an endocrinology department in Xi'an, China. From each patient, nine milliliters of peripheral blood was collected into an EDTA anticoagulant tube. Ficoll Paque Plus density gradient separation was used to isolate PBMCs, and no additional T cell sorting was done. An Agilent 2100 Bioanalyzer and agarose gel were used to check RNA quality, while a NanoDrop 2000 measured RNA concentration.

This sample was also put to use in a study of T cells in Graves' hyperthyroidism and ophthalmopathy. That second publication adds: A patient counted as having stable Graves' hyperthyroidism if no progression to ophthalmopathy occurred over 18 months of follow-up. Hyperthyroidism patients were newly diagnosed, had a disease duration of under 2 months, and were aged 18 to 65 years. Patients with uncontrolled infections, other autoimmune diseases, pregnancy or lactation were excluded. Diagnoses were based on clinical symptoms, serum thyroxine and TRAb, thyroid ultrasound and orbital computed tomography. A first-round RT-PCR of the TCR CDR3 used the HTBI primer set with the Qiagen OneStep RT-PCR kit. Most expanded thyroid clonotypes (frequency above 0.001) were also detected in blood, a finding suggesting that blood repertoires may reflect thyroid immune responses. A 13 V-J signature model separated ophthalmopathy from stable hyperthyroidism, with around 91% sensitivity and roughly 81% specificity in cross-validation and 80%/75% in testing. In validation, the model predicted progression to ophthalmopathy a median of approximately 6.3 months before onset, with roughly 68% sensitivity and 72.22% specificity. A discovery cohort of roughly 96 patients, approximately 45 with Graves' ophthalmopathy and 57 with stable Graves' hyperthyroidism, was used to find distinguishing TCR V-J signatures. Whether ophthalmopathy could be predicted prospectively was tested in an independent validation cohort made up of 18 hyperthyroidism patients plus 17 patients who later progressed to ophthalmopathy. The 85 to 100 discovery patients were randomly split 7:3 into training and test sets. In roughly six Graves' hyperthyroidism patients, the study also compared T-cell repertoires from thyroid tissue with T-cell repertoires from blood. Once sampling was done, hyperthyroidism patients were given methimazole at a starting dose of 30 mg daily, whereas ophthalmopathy patients were given high-dose intravenous methylprednisolone. The libraries were constructed in a second round of multiplex PCR and then size-selected and purified. The libraries were sequenced on an Illumina HiSeq2000 using paired-end 100 bp reads. Raw data were processed with SOAPnuke, discarding reads with adapters, uncalled bases, mean Phred below 15, or no exact constant-primer or identifier match. High-quality paired reads were merged with COPE v1.2.5, and unique nucleotide sequences were defined as clonotypes. Clonotypes were aligned to IMGT TRBV, TRBD and TRBJ reference segments using MiTCR v1.1. Analysis was restricted to V-J combinations with a frequency above 0.0001, which covered 98% to 99.2% of repertoires. A TCS score was defined as the ratio of F50 (clonal expansion) to E x V (chaos), with BLOSUM62-based TCRdist applied between CDR3 peptides within each V-J. Welch's t-statistics and random forest reduced 500 to 650 V-J features to 10 to 15, which were used in a naive Bayes classifier (R e1071). Sample size was not statistically predetermined, and blinding of investigators to group allocation was not performed. TCR Vbeta CDR3 sequencing of 130 to 150 peripheral blood samples (43 ophthalmopathy, approximately 80 hyperthyroidism and roughly 17 progressor patients) is reported in the paper.

Sequencing was performed on peripheral blood mononuclear cells (PBMCs), taken at new diagnosis, from a patient treated with antithyroid drugs. The chain was built from TRBV6-1 and TRBJ1-4; the junction holds 7 bases that match TRBD1. This TCR was sampled from a woman in her 30s with Graves disease. Donor details come from another sample of the same person, matched by shared clones. The CDR3 region reads CASRPGTEVLNEKLFF. The sequenced DNA: TGTGCCAGCAGGCCCGGGACAGAAGTATTAAATGAAAAACTGTTTTTT.